Presented here are 15 T cell receptor beta chains from one specimen sequenced in a study of blood T cell repertoires in COVID-19. TCRdb's table, derived via immunoSEQ multiplex PCR, lists solely in-frame clones and lacks some. Here the sample spans under 150,000 clones, around 89% being singletons. Source material: peripheral blood. These receptors were collected from a human donor in a cohort sampled during active COVID-19.

This clone appeared once. The V call is TRBV12-3 or TRBV12-4, the J call TRBJ1-2; D uncertain. V shed 3 bases and J shed 5 bases, with 10 bases lying between them. The CDR3 totals 13 residues. CDR3 region: CASSFGRGYGYTF. The CDR3 DNA reads as TGTGCCAGCAGTTTCGGACGGGGATATGGCTACACCTTC.

This chain joins TRBV30 and TRBJ2-7, with 8 bases matching TRBD1. Trimming removed 3 bases from V and 6 bases from J; junction bases left unmatched: 1. The germline V gene has CDR1 GTSNPN and CDR2 SVGIG (reference sequence). The CDR3 is 11 residues long. The CDR3 loop reads CAWRGQVEQYF. The DNA for the CDR3 is TGTGCCTGGAGGGGACAGGTCGAGCAGTACTTC.

CDR3 region: CASSVAGGQGWNEQFF. The CDR3, as DNA: TGTGCCAGCAGCGTAGCTGGGGGACAGGGATGGAATGAGCAGTTCTTC. The chain combines TRBV9 with TRBJ2-1; 9 positions agree with TRBD1. This CDR3 spans 16 amino acids. The V and J ends lost 0 bases and 7 bases, in that order; junction bases with no gene match: 8. The germline gives CDR1 SGDLS, CDR2 YYNGEE. Supplemented by reference TRBV9 and TRBJ2-1, the full variable domain reads DSGVTQTPKHLITATGQRVTLRCSPRSGDLSVYWYQQSLDQGLQFLIQYYNGEERAKGNILERFSAQQFPDLHSELNLSSLELGDSALYFCASSVAGGQGWNEQFFGPGTRLTVL.

This clone was counted a single time. V gene TRBV9 combines with J gene TRBJ2-1; TRBD1 might be the D (5 bases). Trimming left V 4 bases short and J 8 bases short, with 13 bases between. The germline CDR1 and CDR2 sequences are SGDLS and YYNGEE. The length of the CDR3 is 13 residues. The CDR3 spells CASSPLRGYEQFF. The DNA for the CDR3 is TGTGCCAGCAGCCCTTTAAGGGGTTATGAGCAGTTCTTC.

The chain links TRBV7-9 to TRBJ2-2, with unresolved D. This CDR3 spans 14 amino acids. In germline, CDR1 is SEHNR, CDR2 FQNEAQ (reference sequence). V lost 5 bases to trimming and J lost 1 base, with 8 bases between them. CDR3 nucleotides: TGTGCCAGCAGCCCCCGAGAGAACACCGGGGAGCTGTTTTTT. It is translated as CASSPRENTGELFF.

This clone was observed once. The chain carries TRBV3-1 (or the pseudogene TRBV3-2) and TRBJ1-1; D may be TRBD1 (6 bases). V lost 4 bases and J 2 bases, leaving 14 bases between the germline ends. There are 15 residues in the CDR3. The V gene's germline CDR1 is LGHDT and CDR2 YNNKEL (reference sequence). The CDR3 loop is CASSPRRTANTEAFF. In nucleotides, the CDR3 is TGTGCCAGCAGCCCTCGGAGGACAGCCAACACTGAAGCTTTCTTT.

The chain couples TRBV30 to TRBJ2-7, with TRBD2 as a possible D gene (5 bases). This CDR3 comprises 12 residues. V dropped 0 bases and J dropped 7 bases, with 10 bases sitting between them. Germline-derived CDR1 and CDR2 are GTSNPN and SVGIG (reference sequence). The CDR3 coding sequence is TGTGCCTGGAGTGTACGGGGTTTTGAGCAGTACTTC. This translates into CAWSVRGFEQYF.

The chain combines TRBV2 with TRBJ2-3; 8 nucleotides match TRBD2. There are 15 residues in the CDR3. Looked up from germline, CDR1 is SNHLY and CDR2 is FYNNEI. V lost 1 base and J lost 6; bases outside the gene matches: 6. The CDR3 protein is CASSEGTSSRDTQYF. The CDR3 DNA reads as TGTGCCAGCAGTGAAGGGACTAGCTCACGGGATACGCAGTATTTT. The whole variable domain, remainder taken from reference TRBV2 and TRBJ2-3, is EPEVTQTPSHQVTQMGQEVILRCVPISNHLYFYWYRQILGQKVEFLVSFYNNEISEKSEIFDDQFSVERPDGSNFTLKIRSTKLEDSAMYFCASSEGTSSRDTQYFGPGTRLTVL.

This chain links TRBV6-4 with TRBJ1-1, with a tentative D call TRBD1 (5 bases). CDR1 and CDR2 from the germline V gene are MRHNA and SNTAGT. Deletions cut 6 bases from V and 4 bases from J, with 15 bases between. The length of the CDR3 is 14 residues. The CDR3 here is CASRVGLSSTEAFF. In DNA form, the CDR3 reads TGTGCCAGCAGAGTGGGACTCTCGAGCACTGAAGCTTTCTTT.

The rearrangement uses TRBV11-2 and TRBJ1-2; no clear D. Germline V gives CDR1 SGHAT, CDR2 FQNNGV. The CDR3 is made up of 14 amino acids. V lost 7 bases, J lost 0 bases, and 12 bases lay in between. CDR3 bases: TGTGCCAGCACCCGTTCGGGGTCTAACTATGGCTACACCTTC. Protein product: CASTRSGSNYGYTF.

The chain combines TRBV5-5 with TRBJ2-2; D uncertain. There are 14 residues in the CDR3. In germline, CDR1 is SGHKS, CDR2 YYEKEE (reference sequence). V was pared by 4 bases and J by 7 bases, with 14 bases between. This chain's CDR3 is CASSPSPVRGELFF. Here the CDR3 DNA reads TGTGCCAGCAGCCCAAGCCCGGTTCGCGGGGAGCTGTTTTTT.

This clone was recorded only once. J is TRBJ2-3 and V is TRBV4-1; 8 bases are shared with TRBD1. V shed 6 bases and J 2 bases; nucleotides not matched to a gene: 16. The germline gives CDR1 MGHRA, CDR2 YSYEKL. The CDR3 length is 18 residues. The CDR3 nucleotides are TGCGCCAGCAGTCTCGCAGGACAGGGCCCATCCTACACAGATACGCAGTATTTT. Protein sequence: CASSLAGQGPSYTDTQYF.

The V and J genes are TRBV6-5 and TRBJ2-1; TRBD1 is a possible D gene (6 bases). Germline CDR1 reads MNHEY; CDR2 reads SVGAGI. V gave up 4 bases and J gave up 5 bases, with 15 bases separating them. The CDR3 has 15 amino acids. Written as DNA, the CDR3 is TGTGCCAGCAGTTCCAGGGGCCGAATCAACAATGAGCAGTTCTTC. Amino acids: CASSSRGRINNEQFF.

The CDR3 protein is CASSLGTDQETQYF. The DNA of the CDR3 is TGTGCCAGCAGCCTCGGGACAGATCAAGAGACCCAGTACTTC. This rearrangement joins TRBV7-9 to TRBJ2-5, with TRBD1 matching 7 bases. The CDR3 spans 14 residues. Germline CDR1 SEHNR, CDR2 FQNEAQ (reference sequence). V gave up 5 bases and J gave up 2 bases; unmatched junction bases: 5. The variable domain in full, with the rest retrieved from reference TRBV7-9 and TRBJ2-5, is DTGVSQNPRHKITKRGQNVTFRCDPISEHNRLYWYRQTLGQGPEFLTYFQNEAQLEKSRLLSDRFSAERPKGSFSTLEIQRTEQGDSAMYLCASSLGTDQETQYFGPGTRLLVL.

The rearrangement uses TRBV3-1 (or the pseudogene TRBV3-2) and TRBJ2-7; TRBD2 matches at 13 bases. With 4 bases clipped from V and 4 bases from J, the junction kept 1 base outside the gene matches. CDR3 size: 14 residues. Germline lookup yields CDR1 LGHDT and CDR2 YNNKEL (reference sequence). The CDR3 spells CASSPGLAGYEQYF. The CDR3, as DNA: TGTGCCAGCAGCCCGGGACTAGCGGGGTACGAGCAGTACTTC.